This TCR beta chain was identified during a study of T-cell reconstitution after alpha-beta-depleted transplantation in children. V dropped 6 bases and J dropped 6 bases, with 12 bases sitting between them. The CDR3 has 13 amino acids. Unique molecular identifiers were used to barcode this TCRbeta library. TCRdb used MiXCR to reprocess the PCR reads, holding one entry per CDR3 protein. The repertoire holds over 400,000 distinct CDR3 sequences, approximately 13% seen once, with 4.5% to 6% in the top ten. The sequencing used PBMCs from the stem cell graft donor, collected from the stem cell graft. The rearrangement links TRBV12-3 or TRBV12-4 to TRBJ1-5; D gene ambiguous. This clonotype was obtained from a human donor who donated a stem cell graft to a child with combined immunodeficiency. CDR3 bases: TGTGCCAGCAGCAACACGGGAGTTCAGCCCCAGCATTTT. Encoded protein: CASSNTGVQPQHF.